A single sample is the source of the 17 T cell receptor beta chains below, sequenced in a study of circulating and synovial CD4+ cells in juvenile arthritis. Method: immunoSEQ multiplex PCR; TCRdb's copy keeps in-frame clones and lacks some. The sample has tens of thousands of clones, about 94% seen once. Material for sequencing was CD4+ T cells from blood. Receptors originate from a human donor with juvenile idiopathic arthritis.

The chain joins TRBV9 to TRBJ2-7; 11 positions match TRBD1. Germline V gene lookup returns CDR1 SGDLS and CDR2 YYNGEE. Trimming at V came to 0 bases and at J to 6 bases, leaving 5 bases not matched to a gene. The CDR3 sequence is 15 residues long. The CDR3 coding sequence is TGTGCCAGCAGCGTAGATGGGACAGGGGGACTCGAGCAGTACTTC. Its protein product is CASSVDGTGGLEQYF.

This rearrangement joins TRBV18 to TRBJ1-1; D is uncertain. V lost 5 bases to trimming and J lost 1 base, with 5 bases between them. This CDR3 is 12 amino acids long. Germline assignment: CDR1 KGHSH and CDR2 LQKENI. The CDR3 DNA reads as TGTGCCAGCTCATCCCAGAACACTGAAGCTTTCTTT. Encoded protein: CASSSQNTEAFF.

The genes are TRBV25-1 and TRBJ1-1; no firm D call. CDR1 MGHDK and CDR2 SYGVNS come from the germline V gene. Trimming stripped 2 bases from V and 1 base from J, with 11 bases between. The CDR3 covers 15 residues. CDR3 protein: CASSEKAGRNTEAFF. CDR3 nucleotides: TGTGCCAGCAGTGAAAAGGCAGGCCGGAACACTGAAGCTTTCTTT.

V usage is TRBV9 and J usage is TRBJ2-4; D not resolved. The ends were cut back, 4 bases at V and 0 bases at J, with 11 bases in the middle. Germline V gives CDR1 SGDLS, CDR2 YYNGEE. This CDR3 is built from 15 residues. CDR3 protein: CASSSDTLAKNIQYF. DNA for the CDR3: TGTGCCAGCAGCTCCGACACTTTAGCCAAAAACATTCAGTACTTC.

The chain couples TRBV6-1 to TRBJ2-7; 7 positions match TRBD1. J was trimmed by 1 base and V by 8 bases; bases with no gene match: 11. The CDR3 extends over 15 amino acids. Per germline, CDR1 MNHNS and CDR2 SASEGT. The CDR3 DNA reads TGTGCCAGCGGAGACCGACAGGGTTTTTCCTACGAGCAGTACTTC. Its protein product is CASGDRQGFSYEQYF.

The rearrangement links TRBV6-5 to TRBJ2-7, with 11 bases fitting TRBD2. The CDR3 runs 12 residues. V was pared by 9 bases and J by 4 bases, with 2 bases of the junction left unmatched. The germline V gene encodes CDR1 MNHEY and CDR2 SVGAGI. CDR3 coding DNA: TGTGCCAGTACTAGCGGGAGTTACGAGCAGTACTTC. Amino acid sequence: CASTSGSYEQYF.

CDR3 bases: TGTGCCAGTAGTATTTTCAGCGGGAGCGGCACAGATACGCAGTATTTT. Protein sequence: CASSIFSGSGTDTQYF. The V call is TRBV19, the J call TRBJ2-3; 8 nucleotides match TRBD2. V lost 3 bases and J lost 1; bases outside the gene matches: 6. Germline V gene lookup returns CDR1 LNHDA and CDR2 SQIVND (reference sequence). The CDR3 extends over 16 amino acids.

V gene TRBV18 combines with J gene TRBJ2-3; the match to TRBD1 covers 7 bases. Germline trimming cut 5 bases from V and 2 bases from J; bases unmatched to any gene: 7. The V gene's germline CDR1 is KGHSH and CDR2 LQKENI. The CDR3 has 15 amino acids. The CDR3 DNA follows: TGTGCCAGCTCAGCCGGGACAGTTAACACAGATACGCAGTATTTT. Its translation: CASSAGTVNTDTQYF.

The chain links TRBV10-3 to TRBJ2-5; D is perhaps TRBD2 (6 bases). V lost 2 bases and J lost 5, with 6 bases in between. Looked up from germline, CDR1 is ENHRY and CDR2 is SYGVKD. The CDR3 totals 12 residues. The CDR3 reads CAISEAGETQYF. For the CDR3, the DNA is TGTGCCATCAGTGAGGCGGGGGAGACCCAGTACTTC.

This chain connects TRBV7-3 to TRBJ2-2; TRBD2 matches at 7 bases. The germline V gene has CDR1 SGHTA and CDR2 FQGTGA. The length of the CDR3 is 15 residues. Trimming cost V 5 bases and J 2 bases; bases outside gene matches: 5. CDR3 sequence: CASSRGTTNTGELFF. The CDR3 DNA is TGTGCCAGCAGCAGAGGGACTACAAACACCGGGGAGCTGTTTTTT. Using reference TRBV7-3 and TRBJ2-2 for the parts outside the CDR3, the full variable domain is GAGVSQTPSNKVTEKGKYVELRCDPISGHTALYWYRQSLGQGPEFLIYFQGTGAADDSGLPNDRFFAVRPEGSVSTLKIQRTERGDSAVYLCASSRGTTNTGELFFGEGSRLTVL.

The chain's CDR3 is CASSGRGSGKVKQYF. The CDR3 nucleotides read TGTGCCAGCAGTGGTCGGGGTAGCGGCAAAGTCAAGCAGTACTTC. The chain couples TRBV6-1 to TRBJ2-7; D might be TRBD2 (6 bases). V lost 4 bases, J lost 8 bases, and 21 bases lay in between. Germline V gene sequence: CDR1 MNHNS, CDR2 SASEGT. This CDR3 has 15 residues.

The V call is TRBV7-2, the J call TRBJ2-1; possible D gene TRBD1, 6 bases. The germline V gene has CDR1 SGHTA and CDR2 FQGNSA. V was clipped by 2 bases and J by 3 bases, with 8 bases between them. The CDR3 sequence is 14 residues long. The CDR3 sequence is CASSLRQVYNEQFF. The CDR3 DNA follows: TGTGCCAGCAGCTTACGACAGGTCTACAATGAGCAGTTCTTC.

The chain couples TRBV10-3 to TRBJ2-7, with TRBD1 matching over 10 bases. The CDR3 runs to 14 residues. Trimming took 5 bases from V and 3 from J; bases not matched to a gene: 4. CDR1 is ENHRY, CDR2 SYGVKD, per germline. The CDR3 spells CAISRGTGVYEQYF. CDR3 sequence (DNA): TGTGCCATCAGTCGCGGGACAGGGGTCTACGAGCAGTACTTC.

The chain has TRBV5-1 and TRBJ1-1, with TRBD1 as a possible D gene (6 bases). The CDR3 totals 16 residues. Germline CDR1 reads SGHRS; CDR2 reads YFSETQ. Trimming cost V 1 base and J 5 bases, with 18 bases left between them. The CDR3 sequence is CASSLKQGTSSTEAFF. For the CDR3, the DNA is TGCGCCAGCAGCTTGAAACAGGGCACTTCCTCAACTGAAGCTTTCTTT.

This clone has a handful of counts. The rearrangement uses TRBV19 and TRBJ1-1; TRBD1 matches at 7 bases. CDR1 is LNHDA, CDR2 SQIVND, per germline (reference sequence). J was trimmed by 1 base and V by 6 bases; bases with no gene match: 8. This CDR3 region has 15 residues. The CDR3 DNA follows: TGTGCCAGTAGGGGGACAAGGGACAGGAACACTGAAGCTTTCTTT. It translates to CASRGTRDRNTEAFF.

DNA for the CDR3: TGCGCCAGCAGACGTGAAGGACAGGCCTACGAGCAGTACTTC. Its translation: CASRREGQAYEQYF. The genes are TRBV5-1 and TRBJ2-7; 7 bases agree with TRBD1. V shed 5 bases, J shed 2 bases, and the junction held 7 bases outside the gene matches. The germline V gene has CDR1 SGHRS and CDR2 YFSETQ. This CDR3 comprises 14 residues.

This clone showed up just once. The chain employs TRBV9 and TRBJ2-2; 10 bases line up with TRBD1. The CDR3 is 16 amino acids. Trimming took 2 bases from V and 6 from J; bases not matched to a gene: 7. Germline CDR1 and CDR2: SGDLS and YYNGEE. The CDR3 here is CASSVAGTGVAGELFF. CDR3 in DNA: TGTGCCAGCAGCGTGGCCGGGACAGGGGTAGCCGGGGAGCTGTTTTTT.